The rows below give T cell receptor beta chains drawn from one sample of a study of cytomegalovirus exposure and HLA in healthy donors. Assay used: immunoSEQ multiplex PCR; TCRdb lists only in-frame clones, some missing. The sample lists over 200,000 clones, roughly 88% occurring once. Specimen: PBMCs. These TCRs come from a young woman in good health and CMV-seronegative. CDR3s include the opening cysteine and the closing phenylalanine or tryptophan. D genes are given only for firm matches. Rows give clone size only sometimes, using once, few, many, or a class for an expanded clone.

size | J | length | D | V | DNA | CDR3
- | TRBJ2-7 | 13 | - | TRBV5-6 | TGTGCCAGCAGCTTGATTTCAGCGTACGAGCAGTACTTC | CASSLISAYEQYF
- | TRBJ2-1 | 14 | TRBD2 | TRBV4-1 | TGCGCCAGCAGCCAACCGGGACTAGGGGATGAGCAGTTCTTC | CASSQPGLGDEQFF
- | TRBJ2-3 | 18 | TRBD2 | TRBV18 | TGTGCCAGCTCACCGGGACTAGCGGGAGTATTCCGGGTAGATACGCAGTATTTT | CASSPGLAGVFRVDTQYF
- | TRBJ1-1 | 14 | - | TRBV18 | TGTGCCAGCTCACCAAGAGGGTTAGACACTGAAGCTTTCTTT | CASSPRGLDTEAFF
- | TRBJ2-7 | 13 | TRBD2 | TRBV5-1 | TGCGCCAGGACTAGCGGGATTCTGAACGAGCAGTACTTC | CARTSGILNEQYF
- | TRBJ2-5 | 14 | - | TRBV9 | TGTGCCAGCAGCGAAGACCCAACGACGGGGACCCAGTACTTC | CASSEDPTTGTQYF
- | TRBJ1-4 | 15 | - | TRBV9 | TGTGCCAGCAGCGTAGAAGGAGGCGGCGATGAAAAACTGTTTTTT | CASSVEGGGDEKLFF
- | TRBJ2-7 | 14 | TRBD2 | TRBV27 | TGTGCCAGCAGTTGGACTAGCGGGAGGAAGGAGCAGTACTTC | CASSWTSGRKEQYF
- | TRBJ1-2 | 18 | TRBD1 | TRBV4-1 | TGCGCCAGCAGCCAGCTTACAGGGGGCTTCGGCCCTGACTATGGCTACACCTTC | CASSQLTGGFGPDYGYTF
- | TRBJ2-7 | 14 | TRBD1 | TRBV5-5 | TGTGCCAGCAGCCATCCGGACAGGTTCTACGAGCAGTACTTC | CASSHPDRFYEQYF
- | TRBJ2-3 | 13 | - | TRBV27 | TGTGCCAGCAGTTTCCCGCAGGGGCCCCTACATTTTTTT | CASSFPQGPLHFF
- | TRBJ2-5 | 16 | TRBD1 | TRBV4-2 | TGTGCCAGCAGCCAAGAAGTCGGGACAGCCCAAGAGACCCAGTACTTC | CASSQEVGTAQETQYF
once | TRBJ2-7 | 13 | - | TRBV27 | TGTGCCAGCAGTTTCCCCGGCTCCTACGAGCAGTACTTC | CASSFPGSYEQYF
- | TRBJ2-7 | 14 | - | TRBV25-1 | TGTGCCAGCAGTGAATTAGGGGGATCCTACGAGCAGTACTTC | CASSELGGSYEQYF
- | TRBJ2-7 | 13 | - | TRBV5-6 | TGTGCCAGCAGCTTGGGTCGGTCGGGTGAGCAGTACTTC | CASSLGRSGEQYF
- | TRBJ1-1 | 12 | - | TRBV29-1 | TGCAGCGTCCTTCAGGGGAACACTGAAGCTTTCTTT | CSVLQGNTEAFF
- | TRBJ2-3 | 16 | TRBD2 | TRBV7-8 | TGTGCCAGCAGCCCCGACCAGCGGGAGGGCCAAGATACGCAGTATTTT | CASSPDQREGQDTQYF
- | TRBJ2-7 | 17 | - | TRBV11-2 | TGTGCCAGCAGCTTAGATAATGGGCGGGCGATACTCTACGAGCAGTACTTC | CASSLDNGRAILYEQYF
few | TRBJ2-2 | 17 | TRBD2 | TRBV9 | TGTGCCAGCAGCGTAGCGGTGGGAGGGCCTAACACCGGGGAGCTGTTTTTT | CASSVAVGGPNTGELFF
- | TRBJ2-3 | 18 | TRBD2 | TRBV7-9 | TGTGCCAGCCGAACAAGGACTAGCGGGAGGGGGTCCACAGATACGCAGTATTTT | CASRTRTSGRGSTDTQYF
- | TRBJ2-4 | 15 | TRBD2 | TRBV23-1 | TGCGCCAGGCCGGGACTAGCGGGAGTATGGAACATTCAGTACTTC | CARPGLAGVWNIQYF
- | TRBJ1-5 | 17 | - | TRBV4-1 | TGCGCCAGCAGCCAAGATATCCGCGGAATTAGCAATCAGCCCCAGCATTTT | CASSQDIRGISNQPQHF
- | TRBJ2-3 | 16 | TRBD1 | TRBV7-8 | TGTGCCAGCAGCTTATACCGGACAGGGGGCACAGATACGCAGTATTTT | CASSLYRTGGTDTQYF
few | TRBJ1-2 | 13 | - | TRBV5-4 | TGTGCCAGCAGCCCCGACAGCAACTATGGCTACACCTTC | CASSPDSNYGYTF
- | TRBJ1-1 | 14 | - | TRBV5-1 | TGCGCCAGCAGCTTAGAATCAGGGAGGACTGAAGCTTTCTTT | CASSLESGRTEAFF
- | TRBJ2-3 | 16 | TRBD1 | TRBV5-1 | TGCGCCAGCAGTCACCGACAGGGTTCGACGTCAGATACGCAGTATTTT | CASSHRQGSTSDTQYF
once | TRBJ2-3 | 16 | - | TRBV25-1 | TGTGCCAGCAGTGAGCTTGACAGCGATATCACAGATACGCAGTATTTT | CASSELDSDITDTQYF
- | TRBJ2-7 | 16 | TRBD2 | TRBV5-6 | TGTGCCAGCAGCTTGGCCCCGGGACTAGCCCCTTACGAGCAGTACTTC | CASSLAPGLAPYEQYF
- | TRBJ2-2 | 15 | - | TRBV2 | TGTGCCAGCAGTGGCCAGGGCAGTAACACCGGAGAGCTGTTTTTT | CASSGQGSNTGELFF